This T cell receptor (beta chain) was sequenced in a study of blood T cells in healthy people across ages. Study results and limitations: Expanded clonotype changes were possibly confounded by unknown donor CMV status. Significant beta diversity loss was already apparent by age roughly 40, declining roughly linearly.

The CDR3 has 14 amino acids. V lost 4 bases, J lost 4 bases, and 6 bases stayed unmatched. The germline V gene encodes CDR1 LNHDA and CDR2 SQIVND (reference sequence). Primed by a sample-barcoded 5' primer and a J-beta primer mix, a second PCR proceeded for 7 to 11 cycles. Every cDNA molecule carried a tag from a template-switch adaptor bearing 12 random nucleotides. MiXCR was run by TCRdb on the 5' RACE reads, yielding one entry per CDR3 protein. The sample yields under 1 million distinct CDR3 sequences, 40% to 50% seen once. This clonotype was seen only a few times. Its antigen is unknown. Sequencing was done on a sample of blood. The sequence derives from a man between 60 and 75 years old in good health. V usage is TRBV19 and J usage is TRBJ1-2; 7 bases map to TRBD1. The CDR3 nucleotides read TGTGCCAGTAGTACGCAACAGGGGAGCTATGGCTACACCTTC. Its protein product is CASSTQQGSYGYTF.